The rows below give T cell receptor beta chains drawn from one sample of a study of blood T cell repertoires in COVID-19. TCRdb's table, derived via immunoSEQ multiplex PCR, lists solely in-frame clones and lacks some. The table records 150,000 to 250,000 clones, roughly 82% of them present only once. Sequenced input: PBMCs or T cells enriched from blood (not recorded which). Every receptor here comes from a man aged 40-49 years who had recovered from COVID-19. CDR3s include the opening cysteine and the closing phenylalanine or tryptophan. The D gene is left open where the match is weak. Expanded clones are given a class, and other clones once, few, many or no size at all.

d_call j_call v_call clone_size cdr3_aa cdr3_nt
. TRBJ1-1 TRBV7-3 many CASSLNAAVTEAFF TGTGCCAGCAGCTTAAATGCGGCAGTCACTGAAGCTTTCTTT
TRBD1 TRBJ2-2 TRBV27 few CASRGTGATGELFF TGTGCCAGCCGGGGGACAGGGGCCACCGGGGAGCTGTTTTTT
. TRBJ2-5 TRBV12-3/TRBV12-4 . CASSPRVRETQYF TGTGCCAGCAGTCCCCGAGTTAGAGAGACCCAGTACTTC
TRBD1 TRBJ1-4 TRBV7-9 . CASSLGTGEEKLFF TGTGCCAGCAGCTTAGGGACAGGGGAGGAAAAACTGTTTTTT
TRBD2 TRBJ2-7 TRBV18 . CASSVSREYYEQYF TGTGCCAGCTCAGTCTCGCGGGAGTACTACGAGCAGTACTTC
. TRBJ1-4 TRBV27 . CASSFGGNNEKLFF TGTGCCAGCAGTTTCGGGGGGAATAATGAAAAACTGTTTTTT
TRBD2 TRBJ2-1 TRBV5-1 . CASTYTSGRASHEQFF TGCGCCAGCACCTATACTAGCGGGAGGGCCAGCCATGAGCAGTTCTTC
. TRBJ1-5 TRBV7-9 . CASSLAGQPQHF TGTGCCAGCAGCTTAGCGGGCCAGCCCCAGCATTTT
TRBD1 TRBJ1-6 TRBV13 once CASSLVQGASYNSPLHF TGTGCCAGCAGTTTAGTACAGGGGGCGTCCTATAATTCACCCCTCCACTTT
. TRBJ2-2 TRBV19 . CASNPLHTNTGELFF TGTGCCAGTAACCCCCTGCACACGAACACCGGGGAGCTGTTTTTT
TRBD2 TRBJ2-1 TRBV7-3 . CASSRESHNEQFF TGTGCCAGCTCGCGGGAGTCACACAATGAGCAGTTCTTC
. TRBJ2-5 TRBV6-5 . CASSYLGRPRETQYF TGTGCCAGCAGTTATCTGGGCCGCCCAAGGGAGACCCAGTACTTC
TRBD1 TRBJ2-1 TRBV14 . CASSQSWGQGNSNEQFF TGTGCCAGCAGCCAATCATGGGGACAGGGTAATAGCAATGAGCAGTTCTTC
. TRBJ1-1 TRBV6-5 . CASSRGDVSEAFF TGTGCCAGCAGCCGCGGTGATGTCTCTGAAGCTTTCTTT